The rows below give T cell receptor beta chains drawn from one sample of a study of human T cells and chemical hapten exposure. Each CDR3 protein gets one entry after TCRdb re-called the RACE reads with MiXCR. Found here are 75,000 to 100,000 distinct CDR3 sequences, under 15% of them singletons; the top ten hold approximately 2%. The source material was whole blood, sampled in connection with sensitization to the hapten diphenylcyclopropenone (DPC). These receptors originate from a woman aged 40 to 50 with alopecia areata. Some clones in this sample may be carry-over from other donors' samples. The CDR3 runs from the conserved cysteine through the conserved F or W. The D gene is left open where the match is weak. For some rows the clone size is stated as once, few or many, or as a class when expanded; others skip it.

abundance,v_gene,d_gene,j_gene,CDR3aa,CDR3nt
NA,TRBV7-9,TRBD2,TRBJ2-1,CASILAGTSYNEQFF,TGTGCCAGCATCCTAGCGGGGACCTCCTACAATGAGCAGTTCTTC
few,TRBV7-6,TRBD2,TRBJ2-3,CASSSSGPSTDTQYF,TGTGCCAGCAGTTCTAGCGGGCCCAGCACAGATACGCAGTATTTT
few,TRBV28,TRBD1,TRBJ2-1,CASRWTGWYNEQFF,TGTGCCAGCAGGTGGACAGGGTGGTACAATGAGCAGTTCTTC
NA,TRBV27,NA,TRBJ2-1,CASGHRASSYNEQFF,TGTGCCAGCGGTCATCGAGCAAGCTCCTACAATGAGCAGTTCTTC
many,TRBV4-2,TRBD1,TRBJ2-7,CASSPDRGPYEQYF,TGTGCCAGCAGCCCAGACAGGGGGCCCTACGAGCAGTACTTC
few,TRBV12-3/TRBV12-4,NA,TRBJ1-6,CASSFEDLFHF,TGTGCCAGCAGTTTTGAGGACCTATTCCACTTT
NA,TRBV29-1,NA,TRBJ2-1,CSAITPRRNEQFF,TGCAGCGCAATTACCCCCCGTCGGAATGAGCAGTTCTTC
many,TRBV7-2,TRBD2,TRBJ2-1,CASSRKLAGYNEQFF,TGTGCCAGCAGCCGTAAACTAGCGGGGTACAATGAGCAGTTCTTC
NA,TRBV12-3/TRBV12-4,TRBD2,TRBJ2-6,CASSSGTRTFRGANVLTF,TGTGCCAGCAGCTCCGGGACTAGAACCTTCAGGGGGGCCAACGTCCTGACTTTC
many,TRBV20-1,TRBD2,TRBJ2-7,CSASTSGRLSYEQYF,TGCAGTGCTAGCACTAGCGGGAGGCTGTCGTACGAGCAGTACTTC
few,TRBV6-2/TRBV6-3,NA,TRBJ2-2,CASSYSIGSLLRIGELFF,TGTGCCAGCAGTTACTCGATCGGCTCCCTTTTGAGAATCGGGGAGCTGTTTTTT
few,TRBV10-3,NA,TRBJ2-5,CAISGPLGGNQETQYF,TGTGCCATCAGTGGACCCCTCGGCGGGAACCAAGAGACCCAGTACTTC
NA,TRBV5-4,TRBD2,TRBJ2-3,CASSLRASGRLETQYF,TGTGCCAGCAGCTTGCGGGCTAGCGGGAGATTGGAGACGCAGTATTTT
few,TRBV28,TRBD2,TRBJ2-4,CASSLPRGSGRSAIAKNIQYF,TGTGCCAGCAGTCTACCCCGGGGTAGCGGGAGGAGCGCGATAGCCAAAAACATTCAGTACTTC
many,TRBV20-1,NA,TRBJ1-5,CSASEAGNQPQHF,TGCAGTGCTAGTGAGGCTGGCAATCAGCCCCAGCATTTT
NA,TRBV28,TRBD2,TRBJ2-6,CATHGLAGAPGANVLTF,TGTGCCACCCACGGACTAGCGGGAGCCCCTGGGGCCAACGTCCTGACTTTC
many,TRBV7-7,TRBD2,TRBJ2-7,CASSPAGTSGSYEQYF,TGTGCTAGCAGCCCCGCCGGGACTAGCGGCTCCTACGAGCAGTACTTC
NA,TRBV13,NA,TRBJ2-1,CASSSGLPSSYNEQFF,TGTGCCAGCAGCTCGGGACTTCCCAGCTCCTACAATGAGCAGTTCTTC
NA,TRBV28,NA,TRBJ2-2,CATNLGSTGELFF,TGTGCCACCAATCTAGGGTCCACCGGGGAGCTGTTTTTT
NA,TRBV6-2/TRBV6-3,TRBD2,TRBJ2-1,CASSPNSGKQYNEQFF,TGTGCCAGCAGTCCAAATAGCGGGAAGCAATACAATGAGCAGTTCTTC
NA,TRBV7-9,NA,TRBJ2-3,CASSLWTSTSTDTQYF,TGTGCCAGCAGCTTATGGACATCTACTAGCACAGATACGCAGTATTTT
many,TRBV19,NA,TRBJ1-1,CASSILDSLNTEAFF,TGTGCCAGTAGTATCCTTGACAGTTTGAACACTGAAGCTTTCTTT
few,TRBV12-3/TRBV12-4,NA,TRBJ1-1,CASGSGQLNTEAFF,TGTGCCAGCGGGTCCGGACAGTTGAACACTGAAGCTTTCTTT
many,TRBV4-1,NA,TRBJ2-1,CASSQDLRLARGDEQFF,TGCGCCAGCAGCCAAGATCTTAGGCTAGCGAGAGGAGATGAGCAGTTCTTC
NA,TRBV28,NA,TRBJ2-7,CASSLGLEDHF,TGTGCCAGCAGTCTTGGTCTCGAAGACCACTTC
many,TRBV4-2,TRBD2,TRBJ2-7,CASSQAVAGAYEQYF,TGTGCCAGCAGCCAAGCAGTAGCGGGAGCCTACGAGCAGTACTTC
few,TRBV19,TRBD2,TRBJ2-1,CASNGPGGEQFF,TGTGCCAGTAACGGACCGGGGGGTGAGCAGTTCTTC
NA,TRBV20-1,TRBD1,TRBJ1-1,CSATPDRGLGTEAFF,TGCAGTGCTACCCCGGACAGGGGGCTCGGCACTGAAGCTTTCTTT
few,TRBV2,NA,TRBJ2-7,CASSPTGLWEQYF,TGTGCCAGCAGCCCAACAGGGTTGTGGGAGCAGTACTTC
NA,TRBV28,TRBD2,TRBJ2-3,CASSLGTSNVGADTQYF,TGTGCCAGCAGTTTAGGGACTAGCAATGTTGGGGCAGATACGCAGTATTTT
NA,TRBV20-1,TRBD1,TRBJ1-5,CSAPLGQGAKPQHF,TGCAGTGCACCCCTGGGGCAGGGGGCAAAGCCCCAGCATTTT
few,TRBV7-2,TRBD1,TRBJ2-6,CASSLRDRGLAGANVLTF,TGTGCCAGCAGCTTGAGAGACAGGGGGCTCGCTGGGGCCAACGTCCTGACTTTC
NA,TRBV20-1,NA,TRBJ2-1,CSARGVGREQFF,TGCAGTGCTAGAGGAGTGGGGCGTGAGCAGTTCTTC
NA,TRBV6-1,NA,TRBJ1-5,CASRATVSQPQHF,TGTGCCAGCAGGGCCACTGTCTCTCAGCCCCAGCATTTT
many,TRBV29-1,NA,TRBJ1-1,CSVGTTEAFF,TGCAGCGTTGGGACCACTGAAGCTTTCTTT
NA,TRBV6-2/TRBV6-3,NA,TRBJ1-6,CASLRGGRNSPLHF,TGTGCCAGCCTCCGGGGAGGCCGAAATTCACCCCTCCACTTT
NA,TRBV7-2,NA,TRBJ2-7,CASSFPGTLAHEQYF,TGTGCCAGCAGCTTCCCCGGGACCCTTGCCCACGAGCAGTACTTC
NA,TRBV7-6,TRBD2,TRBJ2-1,CASSPLAGGNEQFF,TGTGCCAGCAGCCCTTTAGCGGGAGGTAATGAGCAGTTCTTC
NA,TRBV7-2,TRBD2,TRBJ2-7,CASSSRLAGSEQYF,TGTGCCAGCAGCTCGCGACTAGCGGGATCCGAGCAGTACTTC
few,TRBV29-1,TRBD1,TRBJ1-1,CSVGTQQGSEAFF,TGCAGCGTTGGGACCCAACAGGGGTCTGAAGCTTTCTTT
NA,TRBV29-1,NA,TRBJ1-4,CSVAEQRNEKLFF,TGCAGCGTCGCGGAACAGCGTAATGAAAAACTGTTTTTT
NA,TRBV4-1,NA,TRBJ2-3,CASSQRAPPDTQYF,TGCGCCAGCAGCCAACGTGCCCCCCCAGATACGCAGTATTTT
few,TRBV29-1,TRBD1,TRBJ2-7,CSVAGTGVRGEQYF,TGCAGCGTTGCCGGGACAGGGGTAAGGGGCGAGCAGTACTTC
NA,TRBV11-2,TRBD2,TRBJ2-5,CASRGRLAGEETQYF,TGTGCCAGCAGGGGTAGGCTAGCGGGAGAAGAGACCCAGTACTTC
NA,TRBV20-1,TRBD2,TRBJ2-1,CSAVQLAGVRNEQFF,TGCAGTGCTGTGCAACTAGCGGGAGTACGCAATGAGCAGTTCTTC
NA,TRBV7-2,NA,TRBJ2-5,CASSNTGLQGETQYF,TGTGCCAGCAGCAACACCGGACTACAGGGAGAGACCCAGTACTTC
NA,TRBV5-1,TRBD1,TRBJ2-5,CASSPTGNLGRGPEETQYF,TGCGCCAGCAGCCCCACCGGCAATCTCGGCAGGGGGCCCGAAGAGACCCAGTACTTC
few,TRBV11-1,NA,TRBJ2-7,CASSLRDRNKQYF,TGTGCCAGCAGCCTCCGGGACCGGAACAAGCAGTACTTC
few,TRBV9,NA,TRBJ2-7,CASSPTSRYEQYF,TGTGCCAGCAGCCCCACCTCCAGGTACGAGCAGTACTTC
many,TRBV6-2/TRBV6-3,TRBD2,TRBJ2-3,CASSYRLAGGTSTDTQYF,TGTGCCAGCAGTTATCGACTAGCGGGAGGAACTAGCACAGATACGCAGTATTTT
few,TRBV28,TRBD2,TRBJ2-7,CASSRPGLAGAYEQYF,TGTGCCAGCAGCCGCCCGGGACTAGCGGGAGCTTACGAGCAGTACTTC
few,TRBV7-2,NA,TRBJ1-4,CASSLGGRHEKLFF,TGTGCCAGCAGCTTAGGGGGGCGACACGAAAAACTGTTTTTT
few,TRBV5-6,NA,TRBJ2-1,CASSYVSSYNEQFF,TGTGCCAGCAGCTACGTGAGCTCCTACAATGAGCAGTTCTTC
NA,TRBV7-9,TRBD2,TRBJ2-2,CASSPTSGRETGELFF,TGTGCCAGCAGCCCGACTAGCGGGAGAGAAACCGGGGAGCTGTTTTTT
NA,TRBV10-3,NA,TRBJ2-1,CAITGFSREQFF,TGTGCCATCACGGGGTTTTCCCGTGAGCAGTTCTTC
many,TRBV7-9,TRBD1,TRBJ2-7,CASSLVDREDF,TGTGCCAGCAGCTTAGTGGACAGGGAGGACTTC
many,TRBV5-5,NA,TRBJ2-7,CASSLTGTSYEQYF,TGTGCCAGCAGCCTGACTGGGACCTCCTACGAGCAGTACTTC
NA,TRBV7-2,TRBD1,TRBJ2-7,CASSRQGNEQYF,TGTGCCAGCAGCCGACAGGGAAACGAGCAGTACTTC